This T cell receptor beta chain originates from a study of blood T cell repertoires in COVID-19 (dated by TCRdb to 2018 to 2020). Some background on the complete study: Samples covering the acute and convalescent phases of COVID-19 were provided by collaborators in the United States, Italy and Spain. The prospective study material was composed of cDNA or gDNA derived from T cells, B-cell-depleted T cells, or PBMCs. Where available, HLA class I and class II types were obtained from metadata supplied by the sample provider rather than from assay-based typing. The dataset comprised deeply sampled blood TCRbeta repertoires from subjects exposed to, actively infected with, or recovered from COVID-19. The samples were drawn from the first 160 participants of the ongoing ImmuneRACE study and from under 1,500 subjects provided by 6 global collaborators. Sample metadata almost always included a de-identified subject ID, COVID-19 status, age in years and sex. A freely available public database, intended as a resource for researchers studying the immune response to SARS-CoV-2, is where the repertoires were released. Overall results and qualifications from the work: How much clinical and demographic metadata was included differed by source and by participant, and the metadata was provided uncurated.

The immunoSEQ Assay, a bias-controlled multiplex PCR, was used to amplify TCRbeta CDR3 regions from genomic DNA. The paper's data handling went like this. Within the assay, amplification of reference gene primers was used to estimate how many nucleated cells each sample contained. To quantify the absolute abundance of each unique TCRbeta CDR3 rearrangement, sequence reads were collapsed and filtered. For each sample, productive Simpson clonality was calculated by taking the square root of Simpson's diversity index across productive rearrangements. The source is immuneACCESS, and TCRdb retained only in-frame sequences with V and J called. Part of the clones is not carried over; for the studies checked, unresolved V genes explain less than half of this, and the remainder is unexplained. V, J and clone size were drawn from that table, and D and trimming were deduced from the DNA. The sample profile shows around 46,000 clones; around 87% of them were found once. The ten largest clones take up 2% to 2.5% of the sample.

As encoded in the germline V gene (reference sequence), CDR1 is LGHDT while CDR2 is YNNKEL. V is cut by 4 bases and J by 3 bases, and the space between the germline ends is 10 bases. The CDR3 measures 14 amino acids from cysteine to phenylalanine. Kept here is only the CDR3 DNA, which spans 42 bases and is read in frame from base 1. In Seattle, one collaborating source enrolled patients while the infection was active and tracked those patients longitudinally over the course of disease. Each collaborating institution followed its own protocols to collect whole blood in K2EDTA tubes. Collaborator samples were shipped for TCRbeta analysis as frozen whole blood, isolated PBMCs, or DNA extracted from either sample type. As regards this clone: Its antigen remains unidentified. The record has no base qualities; no much larger clone is one base away.

This clonotype was sampled from a woman aged 80 or over with COVID-19, enrolled during active disease. Sequenced sample: peripheral blood. In this chain, TRBV3-1 (or the pseudogene TRBV3-2) is recombined with TRBJ2-1, and the D gene may be TRBD2, 7 bases matching. The sequence in DNA is TGTGCCAGCAGCCGAGGGGGGGGCTACAATGAGCAGTTCTTC. Its translation reads: CASSRGGGYNEQFF.